This TCR beta chain was identified in a study of shared clonotypes between healthy human individuals. Naive CD8 cells were CD45RO-negative, positively selected for CCR7, excluding terminally differentiated effector memory CD45RA+ cells. This CDR3 is 18 amino acids long. CDR1 and CDR2 from the germline V gene are LGHNA and YNFKEQ. J lost 7 bases, V lost 2 bases, and 12 bases had no gene match. Assay used: immunoSEQ multiplex PCR; TCRdb lists only in-frame clones, some missing. Seen here are 560,000 or so clones, 95% to 96% observed once, and the top ten hold approximately 0.1%. The receptor was isolated from a woman in her twenties or thirties in good health. The rearrangement joins TRBV4-2 to TRBJ2-7; the match to TRBD2 covers 15 bases. Sequencing used naive CD8+ T cells sorted from blood. In DNA, the CDR3 is TGTGCCAGCAGCCAAACCGGACTAGCGGGAGGGCCATACGGGGAGCAGTACTTC. Its protein is CASSQTGLAGGPYGEQYF.